This T cell receptor beta chain was profiled in a study of blood T cells in healthy people across ages. V gave up 4 bases and J gave up 4 bases; unmatched junction bases: 11. Germline CDR1 SGHDT, CDR2 YYEEEE. There are 16 residues in the CDR3. Next came a second PCR, run for about 6 to 11 cycles, which used a sample-barcoded 5' primer along with a J-beta primer mix. Using its own MiXCR run on the 5' RACE reads, TCRdb lists one record per CDR3 protein. The sample includes 890,000 or so distinct CDR3 sequences, under 80% of them seen just once. Sequencing used blood. This rearrangement joins TRBV5-6 to TRBJ1-5; 7 bases are shared with TRBD1. The TCR sequence derives from a young man in good health. The CDR3 DNA reads TGTGCCAGCAGCGGCAGGACAGGACGCTTTAATCAGCCCCAGCATTTT. It specifies CASSGRTGRFNQPQHF.